The present TCR beta chain was sequenced within a study of blood T cells in healthy people across ages (dated by TCRdb to between 2015 and 2016). Background on the whole study: In model experiments, roughly one uniquely barcoded TCR beta cDNA molecule per two T cells was captured by template switching. The study measured age-related changes in TCR beta repertoire diversity using deep sequencing normalized with unique cDNA molecular identifiers. The donors were split into four age groups: young (average 16 years), middle-aged (roughly 40), aged (approximately 60) and long-lived (roughly 77). To avoid experimental bias, donors of different ages were distributed randomly across sequencing lanes. Using the same blood draw, the study looked at two additional independent replicas of 1 million unique cDNA reads for two donors, one aged 18 to 30 and the other aged 80 or older.

The roughly 37 donors, aged 6 to 90 years, were systemically healthy Caucasian individuals from Russia. Approximately 9.7 milliliters of peripheral blood were drawn from each donor into EDTA-treated Vacutainer tubes. Ficoll-Paque density-gradient centrifugation was used to isolate PBMCs, with at least 7 million per sample. Total RNA, at least 5 micrograms per sample, was extracted from PBMCs with Trizol reagent. The percentages of naive CD45RAhigh/CD27high T cells were determined by flow cytometry on a PBMC aliquot from every donor. This clonotype showed up just a few times. It has no known antigen specificity. One base away there is no much larger clone; base qualities are not given. Reading from cysteine to phenylalanine, the CDR3 counts 19 amino acids. The kept DNA is CDR3 alone, 57 bases in frame from the first base. Trimming removed 4 bases from V and 1 base from J; the gene matches leave 7 bases unexplained.

What the study reported, not specific to this receptor: Because donor CMV infection status was unknown, age-related changes in expanded clonotypes were potentially confounded. The percentage of naive T cells measured by flow cytometry correlated strongly with observed TCR beta diversity. Because profiling used bulk unsorted PBMCs, naive and antigen-experienced compartments could not be compared conclusively. Compared with the aged group, the long-lived group had more naive CD4+ T cells, fewer expanded clones and increased TCR diversity, a pattern suggesting age selection. Observed TCR beta diversity per million T cells fell roughly linearly with age, and a significant reduction was already apparent by age roughly 41. Total diversity estimates from one million sequenced T cells were considered lower bounds and underestimates.

Library construction relied on 5' RACE. The reads were generated on an Illumina HiSeq 2500. A second 7 to 11 cycle PCR used a sample-barcoded 5' primer and a J-beta primer mix. Each TCR beta cDNA molecule received a unique molecular identifier from a template-switch 5' adaptor carrying 12 random nucleotides. Each sample yielded at least 3 million CDR3-containing paired-end reads. The Mint cDNA synthesis kit, primed by a TRBC-specific oligonucleotide, was used to synthesize first-strand cDNA from all RNA. After uracil-DNA glycosylase treatment, a first 18-cycle PCR used universal primers M1SS and BC2_uni_R on all cDNA. The study's processing was this. Normalization of each sample was performed by random selection of 1 million high-quality reads, each carrying a distinct molecular identifier. Instead of being binned into consensus sequences, reads that shared molecular identifiers were thrown out. MiTCR, with a Q25 quality threshold and the strictest error-elimination algorithm, was used for CDR3 identification, clonotype clustering and error correction. A nonparametric unseen species model with Euler transformation was used to estimate lower-bound total TCR beta diversity. TCRdb reworked the public reads: Q25 trimming with fastp, MiXCR clone assembly, productive beta chains retained. Duplicate CDR3 protein sequences are folded into a single record with the most common DNA and genes. The V and J calls follow TCRdb's processing rather than the paper's. In this sample the table shows 1.5 million or so distinct CDR3 sequences, 42% of which occur a single time. The ten largest clones capture 7% to 9.5% of the sample.

This receptor was identified in a woman between 18 and 29 years old in good health. Recombination linked TRBV12-3 or TRBV12-4 to TRBJ2-4; 16 bases in between match TRBD2. The source material was blood. At the DNA level, the sequence is TGTGCCAGCAGTTCCGGGACTAGCGGGAGGGCCGTGGCCAAAAACATTCAGTACTTC. This codes for CASSSGTSGRAVAKNIQYF.